The 20 T cell receptor beta chains presented below share a single source sample, sequenced in a study of T cells expressing NK-cell markers. From its re-call of the 5' RACE reads, TCRdb lists each CDR3 protein once, without DNA. The listing contains some 600,000 distinct CDR3 sequences. Sequenced input: blood T cells: a sorted CD56 or NKG2C T cell subset, CD4+ or CD8+ T cells, or bulk PBMC T cells (not recorded which). All receptors come from a man between 18 and 35 years old in good health.

The chain links TRBV7-8 to TRBJ2-2; TCRdb gives TRBD2 as the D gene, but with no DNA this cannot be confirmed. Germline CDR1 is SGHVS and CDR2 is FQNEAQ. The CDR3 has 14 residues. CDR3 loop: CAGQTSLYPGELFF.

The chain is built from TRBV5-1 and TRBJ2-7; TCRdb's D gene call, TRBD2, goes unchecked for lack of DNA. The germline V gene has CDR1 SGHRS and CDR2 YFSETQ. The CDR3 has 15 amino acids. The CDR3 is CASSPVAGNMGEQYF.

The chain recombines TRBV10-3 with TRBJ2-1; TCRdb proposes TRBD2, but this gene call is untestable without DNA. The length of the CDR3 is 20 residues. Germline CDR1 and CDR2: ENHRY and SYGVKD. The CDR3: CAISESGTSGRFSSYNEQFF.

The rearrangement links TRBV12-3 or TRBV12-4 to TRBJ2-1; TCRdb returns TRBD1, unconfirmable since there is no DNA. This CDR3 contains 15 residues. CDR3 residues: CASSLRGEWYNEQFF.

J is TRBJ2-1 and V is TRBV12-3 or TRBV12-4; TCRdb designates TRBD2, a call that cannot be tested without DNA. The CDR3 loop spans 15 amino acids. The CDR3 reads CASSPLGGPYNEQFF.

The chain uses TRBV6-1 and TRBJ2-2; TCRdb returns TRBD2, unconfirmable since there is no DNA. The CDR3 is made up of 17 amino acids. CDR1 is MNHNS and CDR2 is SASEGT in the germline V gene. This chain's CDR3 is CASSNLVSGSYSGELFF.

This sequence joins TRBV24-1 and TRBJ2-5. CDR3 length: 11 residues. From germline, CDR1 is KGHDR and CDR2 SFDVKD. CDR3 amino acids: CATSSQETQYF.

This chain connects TRBV27 to TRBJ2-5; the D gene TCRdb calls, TRBD1, cannot be checked with no DNA. Germline loops: CDR1 MNHEY, CDR2 SMNVEV (reference sequence). The CDR3 length is 13 residues. This CDR3 reads CASSPTGTAIQYF.

The J gene is TRBJ2-5, the V gene TRBV12-3 or TRBV12-4. The CDR3 length is 15 residues. The CDR3 is CASSLGLSGEETQYF.

This chain uses TRBV12-3 or TRBV12-4 with TRBJ1-2; TCRdb reports TRBD1, a call that lacks DNA to check it against. This CDR3 has 16 amino acids. CDR3 region: CASSLGWSGGYYGYTF.

The rearrangement joins TRBV5-1 to TRBJ2-5. This CDR3 spans 13 amino acids. CDR1 and CDR2 (germline): SGHRS, YFSETQ. CDR3: CASSLGELETQYF.

The V and J genes are TRBV7-2 and TRBJ1-4; lacking DNA, the TRBD1 call made by TCRdb goes unchecked. CDR3 length: 14 amino acids. Germline CDR1 reads SGHTA; CDR2 reads FQGNSA. The CDR3 reads CASSDQGPNEKLFF.

The chain is built from TRBV24-1 and TRBJ2-1; with no DNA, the TCRdb D assignment of TRBD2 cannot be verified. The CDR3 extends over 17 amino acids. From germline, CDR1 is KGHDR and CDR2 SFDVKD. The CDR3 loop reads CATSDLRTSGSGNEQFF.

This chain joins TRBV20-1 and TRBJ2-2; TCRdb picks TRBD2, but there is no DNA to check that call. The CDR3 has 16 residues. Germline V CDR1 and CDR2: DFQATT, SNEGSKA (reference sequence). CDR3 loop: CSAREPLADNTGELFF.

The chain joins TRBV20-1 to TRBJ1-1; with no DNA, the TCRdb D assignment of TRBD1 cannot be verified. Germline lookup yields CDR1 DFQATT and CDR2 SNEGSKA (reference sequence). This CDR3 region has 16 residues. CDR3 protein: CSARSPLGGVNTEAFF.

The chain links TRBV5-1 to TRBJ2-5; without DNA, the TCRdb call of TRBD2 cannot be checked. Germline CDR1 and CDR2: SGHRS and YFSETQ. This CDR3 is built from 17 residues. The CDR3 protein is CASSLGLAGSYQETQYF.

The V and J genes are TRBV28 and TRBJ2-1; TCRdb returns TRBD1, unconfirmable since there is no DNA. Germline lookup yields CDR1 MDHEN and CDR2 SYDVKM. The CDR3 covers 15 residues. The CDR3: CASRIQGNSYNEQFF.

This chain links TRBV6-5 with TRBJ1-6. CDR1 MNHEY and CDR2 SVGAGI come from the germline V gene. This CDR3 region has 14 residues. CDR3: CASSLQSYNSPLHF.

The chain has TRBV5-1 and TRBJ1-1; TCRdb names TRBD1, which stays unverified in the absence of DNA. The CDR3 sequence is 14 residues long. The germline V gene has CDR1 SGHRS and CDR2 YFSETQ. This CDR3 is CASSLPDPNAEAFF.

This chain joins TRBV5-1 and TRBJ1-3; TCRdb calls TRBD1, which cannot be checked without DNA. This CDR3 is built from 16 residues. In germline, CDR1 is SGHRS, CDR2 YFSETQ. CDR3: CASSSWTGVDGNTIYF.